Shown below are 20 T cell receptor beta chains from a single sample sequenced in a study of graft-versus-host responses after intestinal transplantation. Measured with immunoSEQ multiplex PCR; TCRdb has only the in-frame clones, and not every one. The sample lists around 14,000 clones; about 95% were seen once. This material consisted of PBMCs, taken 9 days after transplant. These receptors originate from a human patient who received an intestinal transplant, so some T cells may come from the graft donor.

This rearrangement joins TRBV4-3 to TRBJ2-7; the D gene is possibly TRBD1 (6 bases). CDR1 and CDR2 (germline): LGHNA, YSLEER. The V end was cut by 0 bases, the J end by 4 bases, with 16 bases between. The CDR3 contains 16 residues. DNA of the CDR3: TGCGCCAGCAGCCAAGACGGGACAAAACCGGTGTACGAGCAGTACTTC. Its protein is CASSQDGTKPVYEQYF.

The V and J genes are TRBV13 and TRBJ2-2; no clear D gene. Trimming removed 0 bases at V and 4 bases at J, with 3 bases between. The length of the CDR3 is 13 residues. Germline V gene sequence: CDR1 PRHDT, CDR2 FYEKMQ (reference sequence). In DNA, the CDR3 is TGTGCCAGCAGCTTAGGCCCCACCGGGGAGCTGTTTTTT. Protein sequence: CASSLGPTGELFF.

V usage is TRBV6-5 and J usage is TRBJ2-7, with D hard to call. CDR3 size: 13 residues. The germline V and J ends were trimmed by 6 bases and 3 bases, with 12 bases remaining between them. CDR1 is MNHEY, CDR2 SVGAGI, per germline. CDR3 loop: CASRSDPRYEQYF. The CDR3 DNA follows: TGTGCCAGCAGATCCGACCCACGCTACGAGCAGTACTTC.

The V gene is TRBV19, the J gene TRBJ2-1; 9 bases agree with TRBD2. Germline V gives CDR1 LNHDA, CDR2 SQIVND (reference sequence). V gave up 1 base and J gave up 6 bases; unmatched junction bases: 4. This CDR3 is built from 15 residues. In nucleotides, the CDR3 is TGTGCCAGTAGTATAGGACTAGCGGCCTCCAATGAGCAGTTCTTC. The encoded protein is CASSIGLAASNEQFF. Full variable domain (outside the CDR3, taken from reference TRBV19 and TRBJ2-1): DGGITQSPKYLFRKEGQNVTLSCEQNLNHDAMYWYRQDPGQGLRLIYYSQIVNDFQKGDIAEGYSVSREKKESFPLTVTSAQKNPTAFYLCASSIGLAASNEQFFGPGTRLTVL.

The rearrangement joins TRBV7-8 to TRBJ2-5; possibly TRBD1 or TRBD2 for D (5 bases each). The germline V and J ends were trimmed by 9 bases and 5 bases, with 19 bases remaining between them. Germline CDR1 SGHVS, CDR2 FQNEAQ. The CDR3 runs to 14 residues. The CDR3 bases are TGTGCCAGTCCGGGACCTACTTATGGTGAGACCCAGTACTTC. Encoded protein: CASPGPTYGETQYF.

The chain recombines TRBV28 with TRBJ2-2, with D maybe TRBD1 (6 bases). The CDR3 has 16 residues. CDR1 MDHEN and CDR2 SYDVKM come from the germline V gene. V lost 2 bases, J lost 0 bases, and 10 bases lay in between. In nucleotides, the CDR3 is TGTGCCAGCAGTTTACTGGGGGCGGCGAACACCGGGGAGCTGTTTTTT. It specifies CASSLLGAANTGELFF.

V gene TRBV5-6 combines with J gene TRBJ2-5, with no clear D. Trimming took off 2 bases at V and 7 bases at J, with 9 bases between the two ends. Germline V lookup: CDR1 SGHDT, CDR2 YYEEEE. The CDR3 is made up of 12 amino acids. The CDR3 coding sequence is TGTGCCAGCAGCTTAAATCTGGTGACCCAGTACTTC. Protein product: CASSLNLVTQYF.

V gene TRBV27 combines with J gene TRBJ1-2; weak D call: TRBD1 (6 bases). This CDR3 comprises 13 residues. Between the trimmed V and J ends, which lost 5 bases and 7 bases, there was a span of 14 bases. Per the germline V gene, CDR1 is MNHEY and CDR2 is SMNVEV (reference sequence). Here the CDR3 reads CASSVTGHGGYTF. The CDR3 DNA sequence: TGTGCCAGCAGTGTCACAGGGCATGGTGGCTACACCTTC.

The genes are TRBV27 and TRBJ2-1, with D uncertain. The V end lost 4 bases, the J end lost 6 bases, and 7 bases lay between the germline ends. The length of the CDR3 is 12 residues. Germline V gene lookup returns CDR1 MNHEY and CDR2 SMNVEV (reference sequence). This CDR3 reads CASSYPGNEQFF. CDR3 DNA: TGTGCCAGCAGTTACCCGGGCAATGAGCAGTTCTTC.

This rearrangement joins TRBV21-1 to TRBJ1-5; the listed D gene, TRBD1, was not tested against the DNA. TRBV21-1 is described as a pseudogene. The length of the CDR3 is 14 residues. The CDR3 reads CASSAYRGPQPQHF. CDR3 DNA: TGTGCCAGCAGCGCTTACAGGGGGCCTCAGCCCCAGCATTTT.

The rearrangement links TRBV19 to TRBJ1-2; TRBD1 agrees at 7 bases. CDR1 LNHDA and CDR2 SQIVND come from the germline V gene (reference sequence). This CDR3 has 19 amino acids. Trimming cost V 9 bases and J 0 bases; bases outside gene matches: 22. Here the CDR3 DNA reads TGTGCCAGCCGAACGCTATTACCCCCCCCACAGGGGACTAACTATGGCTACACCTTC. It specifies CASRTLLPPPQGTNYGYTF.

This clone has just a few counts. The chain combines TRBV27 with TRBJ2-7; 12 bases are shared with TRBD2. CDR1 and CDR2 (germline): MNHEY, SMNVEV (reference sequence). The CDR3 has 16 amino acids. Trimming cost V 1 base and J 5 bases; bases outside gene matches: 6. The CDR3 nucleotides read TGTGCCAGCAGTTTATTCTCTAGCGGGAGGGTAAACGAGCAGTACTTC. Translated: CASSLFSSGRVNEQYF.

This chain connects TRBV28 to TRBJ2-5; D may be TRBD1 or TRBD2 (5 bases each). CDR1 is MDHEN, CDR2 SYDVKM, per germline. The CDR3 has 15 residues. V was shortened by 6 bases and J by 2 bases, with 16 bases between the two germline ends. The CDR3 DNA is TGTGCCAGCAGCCTACAAGGGACCATACAAGAGACCCAGTACTTC. Its translation is CASSLQGTIQETQYF.

The chain employs TRBV29-1 and TRBJ2-2, with D maybe TRBD2 (7 bases). The CDR3 is 13 amino acids. CDR1 SQVTM and CDR2 ANQGSEA come from the germline V gene. Trimming removed 4 bases at V and 7 bases at J, with 13 bases between. CDR3 in amino acids: CSVGLGGHGELFF. CDR3 DNA: TGCAGCGTTGGGTTGGGGGGGCACGGGGAGCTGTTTTTT.

The rearrangement links TRBV19 to TRBJ2-7; TRBD2 matches at 8 bases. V gave up 2 bases and J gave up 4 bases; unmatched junction bases: 4. CDR3 length: 14 amino acids. The V gene's germline CDR1 is LNHDA and CDR2 SQIVND (reference sequence). CDR3 residues: CASSISGGPYEQYF. The CDR3 nucleotides are TGTGCCAGTAGTATATCGGGAGGGCCGTACGAGCAGTACTTC.

V and J are TRBV28 and TRBJ2-2; D is unresolved. The ends were cut back, 6 bases at V and 4 bases at J, with 15 bases in the middle. The CDR3 totals 15 residues. Germline V gene lookup returns CDR1 MDHEN and CDR2 SYDVKM. The CDR3 nucleotides are TGTGCCAGCAGAGAGTGGGGTGGTGCCACCGGGGAGCTGTTTTTT. This codes for CASREWGGATGELFF. The full variable domain, completed using reference TRBV28 and TRBJ2-2, is DVKVTQSSRYLVKRTGEKVFLECVQDMDHENMFWYRQDPGLGLRLIYFSYDVKMKEKGDIPEGYSVSREKKERFSLILESASTNQTSMYLCASREWGGATGELFFGEGSRLTVL.

The chain combines TRBV27 with TRBJ1-2, with a possible D match to TRBD1 (6 bases). Trimming cost V 6 bases and J 5 bases, with 19 bases left between them. The CDR3 is 15 amino acids. Germline V gene lookup returns CDR1 MNHEY and CDR2 SMNVEV (reference sequence). The CDR3 nucleotides read TGTGCCAGCAGCGGCGGGACATCGGGCCTTTATGGCTACACCTTC. It specifies CASSGGTSGLYGYTF.

V gene TRBV7-2 combines with J gene TRBJ2-1, with D tentatively TRBD2 (5 bases). The CDR3 is made up of 13 amino acids. V was shortened by 7 bases and J by 6 bases, with 13 bases between the two germline ends. From germline, CDR1 is SGHTA and CDR2 FQGNSA. The CDR3 DNA is TGTGCCAGCACCCTACGGCGGGCCAATGAGCAGTTCTTC. Translating gives CASTLRRANEQFF.

The rearrangement joins TRBV7-9 to TRBJ2-5, with D unresolved. Trimming took 4 bases from V and 5 from J, leaving 14 bases between them. Germline lookup yields CDR1 SEHNR and CDR2 FQNEAQ (reference sequence). The CDR3 is 14 amino acids. CDR3: CASSSTLRTETQYF. The DNA of the CDR3 is TGTGCCAGCAGCTCTACCCTAAGGACGGAGACCCAGTACTTC.

The chain joins TRBV9 to TRBJ2-7; tentative D call: TRBD1 (6 bases). This CDR3 comprises 13 residues. Germline V gene sequence: CDR1 SGDLS, CDR2 YYNGEE. The V gene lost 4 bases and the J gene lost 7 bases, with 15 bases spanning the gap. The CDR3 loop reads CASSPNDRREQYF. CDR3 in DNA: TGTGCCAGCAGCCCAAACGACAGGAGGGAGCAGTACTTC. Using reference TRBV9 and TRBJ2-7 for the parts outside the CDR3, the full variable domain is DSGVTQTPKHLITATGQRVTLRCSPRSGDLSVYWYQQSLDQGLQFLIQYYNGEERAKGNILERFSAQQFPDLHSELNLSSLELGDSALYFCASSPNDRREQYFGPGTRLTVT.